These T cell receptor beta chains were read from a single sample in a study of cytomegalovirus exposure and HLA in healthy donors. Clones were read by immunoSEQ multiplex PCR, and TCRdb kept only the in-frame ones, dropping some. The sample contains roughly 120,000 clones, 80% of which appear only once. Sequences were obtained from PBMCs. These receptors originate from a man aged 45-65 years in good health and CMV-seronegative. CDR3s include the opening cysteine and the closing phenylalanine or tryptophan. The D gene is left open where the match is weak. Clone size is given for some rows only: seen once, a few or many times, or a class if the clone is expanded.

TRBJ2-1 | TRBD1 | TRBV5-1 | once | TGCGCCAGCAGCTTGCTGCCAACAGGGGTGGGGCACAATGAGCAGTTCTTC | CASSLLPTGVGHNEQFF
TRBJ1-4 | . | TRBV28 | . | TGTGCCAGCAGGTACATGACAGCACCTAATGAAAAACTGTTTTTT | CASRYMTAPNEKLFF
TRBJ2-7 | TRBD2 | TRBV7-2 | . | TGTGCCAGCAGCCCGGGGGGTAGCGAGTGGGGGCAGTACTTC | CASSPGGSEWGQYF
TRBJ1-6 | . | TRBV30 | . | TGTGCCTGGAGAACAGGGCCGTATAATTCACCCCTCCACTTT | CAWRTGPYNSPLHF
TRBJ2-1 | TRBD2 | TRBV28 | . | TGTGCCAGCAGTTCCACGAGTGGGGGGGGTATCTACAATGAGCAGTTCTTC | CASSSTSGGGIYNEQFF
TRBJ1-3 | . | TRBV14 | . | TGTGCCAGCAGCCAAGATAGCTCCCTTCTCTCTGGAAACACCATATATTTT | CASSQDSSLLSGNTIYF
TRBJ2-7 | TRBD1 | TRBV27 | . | TGTGCCAGCTACCGCCGCGGACAGGGGGCGGGCGAGCAGTACTTC | CASYRRGQGAGEQYF
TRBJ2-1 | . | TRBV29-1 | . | TGCAGCGTTGACCCCGGGACTTCCTACAATGAGCAGTTCTTC | CSVDPGTSYNEQFF
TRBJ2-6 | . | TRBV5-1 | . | TGCGCCAGCAGCCTAATGAGCTCTGGGGCCAACGTCCTGACTTTC | CASSLMSSGANVLTF
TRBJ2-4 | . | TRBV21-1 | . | TGTGCCAGCAGCTTCCGACTAGGGTTAAACATTCAGTACTTC | CASSFRLGLNIQYF
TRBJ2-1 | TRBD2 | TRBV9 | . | TGTGCCAGCAGCGTAGGACTAGCGGGAGGTGACGGTGAGCAGTTCTTC | CASSVGLAGGDGEQFF
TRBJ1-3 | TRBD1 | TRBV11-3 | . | TGTGCCAGCAGCTGGACAGGGAATGGAAACACCATATATTTT | CASSWTGNGNTIYF
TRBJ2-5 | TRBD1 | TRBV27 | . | TGTGCCAGCAGTCTCGGACAGGGGGCAGGGGAGACCCAGTACTTC | CASSLGQGAGETQYF
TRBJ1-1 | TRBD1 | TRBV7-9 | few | TGTGCCAGCTCCGGACAGGGGGATGAAGCTTTCTTT | CASSGQGDEAFF
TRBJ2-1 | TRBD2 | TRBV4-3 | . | TGCGCCAGCAGCCGGACTAGCGGACGTACCTACAATGAGCAGTTCTTC | CASSRTSGRTYNEQFF
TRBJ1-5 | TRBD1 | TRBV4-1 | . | TGCGCCAGCAGCCAAGAGTGGGGGCCGGGGACAGGGGTACAAAGCAATCAGCCCCAGCATTTT | CASSQEWGPGTGVQSNQPQHF
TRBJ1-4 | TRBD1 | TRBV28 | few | TGTGCCAGCAGTTTTTCCTCAGGGGGCGCGTATGAAAAACTGTTTTTT | CASSFSSGGAYEKLFF
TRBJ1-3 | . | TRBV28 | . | TGTGCCAGCAAAAGGCAGGGAACGGCTGGAAACACCATATATTTT | CASKRQGTAGNTIYF
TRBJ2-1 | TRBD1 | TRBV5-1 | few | TGCGCCAGCAGCGGATCGACAGGGAGCTCCTACAATGAGCAGTTCTTC | CASSGSTGSSYNEQFF
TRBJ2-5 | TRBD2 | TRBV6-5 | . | TGTGCCAGCAGTTACTCGTGGGGGGGTTATGAGACCCAGTACTTC | CASSYSWGGYETQYF